These 31 T cell receptor beta chains were all obtained from the same sample, sequenced in a study of CD8+ T cells in alopecia areata. Extracted RNA was reverse transcribed, and the resulting cDNA served as sequencing template. Here immunoSEQ multiplex PCR was the method, and the copy in TCRdb shows in-frame clones only, minus some. The specimen has 9,800 or so clones, none found just once. Cells pooled from cutaneous lymph nodes were sorted on CD4, CD8alpha, NKG2D, NKG2ACE and other markers. The sequenced material came from CD8+ T cells sorted from a lymph node. These receptor sequences come from a C3H/HeJ mouse with alopecia areata. For this strain, the MHC haplotype corresponds to H2-k.

This clone was observed at least ten times. Gene names follow the mouse nomenclature. The sequenced fragment ends 4 residues before the CDR3 boundary, so the rest is inferred from the germline J gene. The V gene is TRBV5, the J gene TRBJ2-5, with 11 nucleotides matching TRBD2. Germline CDR1 LGHNA, CDR2 YNLKQL (reference sequence). V lost 0 bases, J lost 2 bases, and 4 bases stayed unmatched. The CDR3 spans 17 residues. CDR3 DNA, as far as it was read: TGTGCCAGCAGCCAAGAAAACTGGGGGGGCGCCCAAGAC. Its protein product is CASSQENWGGAQD. The full CDR3 protein reads CASSQENWGGAQDTQYF.

This clone is medium-sized (0.01 to 0.1%) by share. Gene names are the mouse ones. The read stops 4 residues short of the end of the CDR3; the missing end is completed from the germline J gene. The V and J genes are TRBV1 and TRBJ2-2; D possibly corresponds to TRBD1 (6 bases). Trimming pared 6 bases from V and 0 bases from J, leaving 11 bases between. CDR1 is NSQYPW and CDR2 is LRSPGD in the germline V gene (reference sequence). The CDR3 has 15 residues. The CDR3 region is CTCRGQIANTGQLYF. Partial CDR3 DNA: TGCACCTGCAGGGGACAAATTGCAAACACCGGG.

By share of the sample, this clone is medium-sized (0.01 to 0.1%). Genes here carry mouse names. Sequencing ends 4 residues short of the CDR3 end; the germline J gene provides the rest. The V gene is TRBV19, the J gene TRBJ2-3; D is perhaps TRBD1 (6 bases). CDR3 length: 12 amino acids. Germline CDR1 and CDR2: FNHDT and SITEND (reference sequence). The CDR3 bases that were read are TGTGCCAGCAGCCCAGGGGTAGAA. The encoded protein is CASSPGVE. The entire CDR3 reads CASSPGVETLYF.

This clone was recorded many times. Any gene name here is a mouse gene name. The CDR3 end falls 4 residues outside the read, so it is completed with the germline J gene. This chain connects TRBV13-3 to TRBJ2-5; D is possibly TRBD1 (5 bases). Germline loops: CDR1 NNHDY, CDR2 SYVADS. The CDR3 is 12 residues long. CDR3 bases read: TGTGCCAGCAGTGGGACAAAAGAC. This gives the protein CASSGTKD. The full CDR3 protein reads CASSGTKDTQYF. The full variable domain, completed using reference TRBV13-3 and TRBJ2-5, is EAAVTQSPRSKVAVTGGKVTLSCHQTNNHDYMYWYRQDTGHGLRLIHYSYVADSTEKGDIPDGYKASRPSQENFSLILELASLSQTAVYFCASSGTKDTQYFGPGTRLLVL.

The sample holds many counts of this clone. Any gene name here is a mouse gene name. CDR3 loop: CASGDVGQNYAEQFF. The DNA read from the CDR3 is TGTGCCAGCGGTGATGTGGGACAAAACTATGCT. The genes are TRBV13-2 and TRBJ2-1; tentatively, D is TRBD1 (6 bases). From the germline J gene comes the end of the CDR3, since the read stops 4 residues before it. Trimming shortened V by 0 bases and J by 1 base, and 8 bases separated the two germline ends. The CDR3 spans 15 residues. The germline V gene encodes CDR1 NNHNN and CDR2 SYGAGS (reference sequence).

In its sample, this clone was seen many times. Gene names follow the mouse nomenclature. Read coverage stops 4 residues before the CDR3 terminus; the germline J gene supplies the remainder. The chain employs TRBV5 and TRBJ1-1, with D perhaps matching TRBD1 (5 bases). V dropped 1 base and J dropped 1 base, with 13 bases sitting between them. CDR1 LGHNA and CDR2 YNLKQL come from the germline V gene (reference sequence). There are 16 residues in the CDR3. The CDR3 bases that were read are TGTGCCAGCAGCCAAGGGGAGGGAAGGGGAAACACA. Its translation is CASSQGEGRGNT. The entire CDR3 sequence reads CASSQGEGRGNTEVFF.

This clone occurred many times. The genes are named according to mouse. The sequenced part of the CDR3 DNA is TGTGCCAGCAGTGGGACTGGGGGGGGTAGTCAAAAC. This encodes CASSGTGGGSQN. The complete CDR3 sequence is CASSGTGGGSQNTLYF. The gene calls are TRBV13-3 and TRBJ2-4, with TRBD2 matching over 12 bases. The read ends 4 residues before the CDR3 terminus; that terminus is restored from the germline J gene. This CDR3 has 16 amino acids. Trimming removed 3 bases from V and 0 bases from J; junction bases left unmatched: 2. Germline CDR1 reads NNHDY; CDR2 reads SYVADS. The whole variable domain, remainder taken from reference TRBV13-3 and TRBJ2-4, is EAAVTQSPRSKVAVTGGKVTLSCHQTNNHDYMYWYRQDTGHGLRLIHYSYVADSTEKGDIPDGYKASRPSQENFSLILELASLSQTAVYFCASSGTGGGSQNTLYFGAGTRLSVL.

Notes on this clone: Genes here carry mouse names. The CDR3 end lies 4 residues beyond the end of the read and is filled in from the germline J gene. The rearrangement uses TRBV31 and TRBJ2-3, with 8 bases matching TRBD2. The ends lost 0 bases at V and 0 bases at J; junction bases unmatched: 2. The CDR3 sequence is 15 residues long. Germline values: CDR1 GKSSPN, CDR2 SITVG. The CDR3 reads CAWSLTGGSAETLYF. CDR3 DNA (partial): TGTGCCTGGAGTCTAACTGGGGGTAGTGCAGAA.

This clone was detected many times. Mouse names are used for the genes. The read falls 4 residues short of the CDR3 end, and the missing part is taken from the germline J gene. The rearrangement links TRBV13-3 to TRBJ2-5, with 9 bases that match TRBD1. The CDR3 extends over 14 amino acids. Germline-derived CDR1 and CDR2 are NNHDY and SYVADS. CDR3 DNA (partial): TGTGCCAGCAGTGTCGGGACAGGGCTAGAC. Translating gives CASSVGTGLD. The CDR3 in full is CASSVGTGLDTQYF. Full variable domain (missing parts from reference TRBV13-3 and TRBJ2-5): EAAVTQSPRSKVAVTGGKVTLSCHQTNNHDYMYWYRQDTGHGLRLIHYSYVADSTEKGDIPDGYKASRPSQENFSLILELASLSQTAVYFCASSVGTGLDTQYFGPGTRLLVL.

With regard to this clone: Gene names follow the mouse nomenclature. The read falls 4 residues short of the CDR3 end, and the missing part is taken from the germline J gene. The chain uses TRBV1 and TRBJ2-4, with TRBD2 matching 7 bases. This CDR3 is built from 17 residues. In germline, CDR1 is NSQYPW, CDR2 LRSPGD (reference sequence). The V segment lost 0 bases and the J segment 0 bases; nucleotides outside the gene matches: 6. The chain's CDR3 is CTCSADPPGGSQNTLYF. The sequenced CDR3 bases are TGCACCTGCAGTGCAGATCCCCCTGGGGGTAGTCAAAAC.

At least ten counts were recorded for this clone. Any gene name here is a mouse gene name. The CDR3 end falls 4 residues outside the read, so it is completed with the germline J gene. The chain combines TRBV3 with TRBJ2-7; 7 bases match TRBD2. Per the germline V gene, CDR1 is SNHLY and CDR2 is FYNGKV (reference sequence). CDR3 size: 14 residues. The CDR3 sequence is CASSLDWGRYEQYF. The covered CDR3 bases are TGTGCCAGCAGCTTAGACTGGGGCCGTTAT.

The table lists this clone with many counts. The gene symbols are mouse symbols. The read gets to within 4 residues of the CDR3 end, and the germline J gene fills in the rest. The rearrangement links TRBV13-3 to TRBJ2-1, with D possibly matching TRBD1 (5 bases). Trimming pared 2 bases from V and 1 base from J, leaving 7 bases between. The CDR3 sequence is 14 residues long. Germline-derived CDR1 and CDR2 are NNHDY and SYVADS. The sequenced part of the CDR3 DNA is TGTGCCAGCAGTGAGAGGGGAAACTATGCT. The encoded protein is CASSERGNYA. The entire CDR3 protein reads CASSERGNYAEQFF.

This clone was seen many times. Each gene name is a mouse one. Sequencing ends 4 residues short of the CDR3 end; the germline J gene provides the rest. The V and J genes are TRBV14 and TRBJ2-1; 12 nucleotides agree with TRBD2. Germline V gene lookup returns CDR1 SGHDT and CDR2 FRDEAV. There are 15 residues in the CDR3. The CDR3 loop reads CASSPGLGGRAEQFF. The covered CDR3 bases are TGTGCCAGCAGTCCGGGACTGGGGGGAAGGGCT.

Relative to its sample, this clone is medium-sized. Gene names are the mouse ones. The DNA ends 4 residues before the CDR3 does, and the rest of the CDR3 is filled in from the germline J gene. The chain joins TRBV17 to TRBJ2-7; possible D gene TRBD1, 5 bases. V lost 3 bases to trimming and J lost 3 bases, with 9 bases between them. CDR1 and CDR2 from the germline V gene are MNHDT and YYDKIL. The CDR3 consists of 13 residues. The sequenced CDR3 bases are TGTGCTAGCAGTAGCGCGACAGACTAT. It encodes CASSSATDY. In full, the CDR3 is CASSSATDYEQYF.

This clone is labeled medium-sized. Mouse gene names and germline throughout. Sequencing ends 4 residues short of the CDR3 end; the germline J gene provides the rest. The chain is built from TRBV1 and TRBJ2-7; 9 nucleotides line up with TRBD1. In germline, CDR1 is NSQYPW, CDR2 LRSPGD (reference sequence). This CDR3 comprises 13 residues. CDR3 bases read: TGCACCTGCAGTGCGGACAGGGGTTAT. The encoded protein is CTCSADRGY. The whole CDR3 protein is CTCSADRGYEQYF.

This clone was recorded at least ten times. Gene names denote mouse genes. The observed sequence ends 4 residues before the CDR3 terminus, with the missing tail filled in from the germline J gene. The V call is TRBV19, the J call TRBJ2-5, with 11 bases matching TRBD2. Germline V gives CDR1 FNHDT, CDR2 SITEND (reference sequence). The length of the CDR3 is 15 residues. The V gene end was trimmed by 4 bases and the J gene end by 1 base; junction bases not matched to a gene: 2. The sequenced part of the CDR3 DNA is TGTGCCAGCAGTCGGGACTGGGGGTACCAAGAC. Residues: CASSRDWGYQD. The whole CDR3 sequence reads CASSRDWGYQDTQYF.

This clone was counted many times. Mouse names are used for the genes. The read gets to within 4 residues of the CDR3 end, and the germline J gene fills in the rest. The V gene is TRBV13-3, the J gene TRBJ1-2; TRBD1 agrees at 8 bases. CDR3 length equals 15 residues. Germline V gives CDR1 NNHDY, CDR2 SYVADS. The J segment lost 1 base and the V segment lost 2 bases, leaving 4 bases of the junction unmatched. CDR3: CASSEPDRGNSDYTF. Partial CDR3 DNA: TGTGCCAGCAGTGAGCCCGACAGGGGAAACTCC.

Sample share makes this clone medium-sized (0.01 to 0.1%). Germline and genes: mouse. The CDR3 end is not reached by the read, which stops 4 residues before it; the germline J gene fills it in. The chain recombines TRBV19 with TRBJ2-7; 14 positions agree with TRBD2. The CDR3 loop spans 14 amino acids. Germline values: CDR1 FNHDT, CDR2 SITEND (reference sequence). The sequenced CDR3 bases are TGTGCCAGCGGGGACTGGGGGGGCGCTGAT. It specifies CASGDWGGAD. The whole CDR3 sequence reads CASGDWGGADEQYF.

In this sample, this clone turned up many times. The genes are named according to mouse. The CDR3 extends 4 residues past the end of the read, so its final part is completed from the germline J gene. This chain joins TRBV19 and TRBJ1-1, with 8 bases lining up with TRBD1. CDR1 and CDR2 from the germline V gene are FNHDT and SITEND (reference sequence). This CDR3 region has 12 residues. The DNA read from the CDR3 is TGTGCCGCAGGCCAGGGGGCAGGA. Amino acid sequence: CAAGQGAG. The full CDR3 protein is CAAGQGAGEVFF.

Many counts were recorded for this clone. Gene labels here are mouse ones. The read comes to an end 4 residues before the CDR3 does, leaving the germline J gene to fill in the end. This chain joins TRBV12-1 and TRBJ2-5; 8 nucleotides agree with TRBD1. CDR1 and CDR2 from the germline V gene are SGHSN and HYEKVE. The CDR3 is 14 amino acids. CDR3 bases read: TGTGCCAGCTCTCTCGGACAGGGTGAGGAC. Translating it yields CASSLGQGED. The entire CDR3 sequence reads CASSLGQGEDTQYF.

This clone is labeled as medium-sized (0.01 to 0.1%). Gene and germline names: mouse. The CDR3 end is not reached by the read, which stops 4 residues before it; the germline J gene fills it in. The rearrangement links TRBV1 to TRBJ1-1, with D maybe TRBD1 (6 bases). Germline V gene data show CDR1 as NSQYPW and CDR2 as LRSPGD (reference sequence). The germline V and J ends were trimmed by 0 bases and 1 base, with 9 bases remaining between them. This CDR3 has 15 residues. Incomplete CDR3 DNA: TGCACCTGCAGTGCAGATCGGGACATAAACACA. Its translation is CTCSADRDINT. The full CDR3 reads CTCSADRDINTEVFF.

This clone was counted ten times or more. The gene names given are mouse names. The read finishes 4 residues shy of the CDR3 end, and the germline J gene is used to complete it. The chain couples TRBV13-3 to TRBJ2-7; D gene ambiguous. This CDR3 spans 12 amino acids. Germline V CDR1 and CDR2: NNHDY, SYVADS. The chain's CDR3 is CASSDNSYEQYF. The sequenced part of the CDR3 DNA is TGTGCCAGCAGTGATAACAGTTAT.

This clone was seen a handful of times. Gene names and germline refer to mouse. The read stops 4 residues short of the end of the CDR3; the missing end is completed from the germline J gene. The chain links TRBV13-3 to TRBJ2-4; D may be TRBD2 (6 bases). Germline CDR1 and CDR2: NNHDY and SYVADS. Trimming removed 1 base at V and 1 base at J, with 7 bases between. The length of the CDR3 is 14 residues. The DNA read from the CDR3 is TGTGCCAGCAGTGATCGGGGGGGTCAAAAC. Translating gives CASSDRGGQN. In full, the CDR3 reads CASSDRGGQNTLYF.

This clone is labeled as medium-sized. These gene names are mouse names. The read falls 4 residues short of the CDR3 end, and the missing part is taken from the germline J gene. V usage is TRBV19 and J usage is TRBJ1-1; 11 nucleotides agree with TRBD1. Trimming took 4 bases from V and 1 from J; bases not matched to a gene: 3. The germline CDR1 and CDR2 sequences are FNHDT and SITEND (reference sequence). The CDR3 loop spans 15 amino acids. The CDR3 spells CASSGQGARNTEVFF. CDR3 DNA, as far as it was read: TGTGCCAGCAGTGGACAGGGGGCGCGAAACACA.

About this clone itself: Genes and germline come from the mouse. The read gets to within 4 residues of the CDR3 end, and the germline J gene fills in the rest. The rearrangement uses TRBV31 and TRBJ1-2, with TRBD1 as a possible D gene (6 bases). The CDR3 has 13 residues. Trimming left V 1 base short and J 4 bases short, with 10 bases between. In germline, CDR1 is GKSSPN, CDR2 SITVG. The CDR3 sequence is CAWSQGGPSDYTF. The DNA read from the CDR3 is TGTGCCTGGAGTCAGGGGGGGCCCTCC. The variable domain in full, completed from reference TRBV31 and TRBJ1-2, reads AQTIHQWPVAEIKAVGSPLSLGCTIKGKSSPNLYWYWQATGGTLQQLFYSITVGQVESVVQLNLSASRPKDDQFILSTEKLLLSHSGFYLCAWSQGGPSDYTFGSGTRLLVI.

In its sample, this clone was seen many times. Here the gene names and germline are mouse. The read terminates 4 residues ahead of where the CDR3 ends, so the germline J gene completes it. The chain combines TRBV19 with TRBJ2-5; 11 bases match TRBD2. Germline assignment: CDR1 FNHDT and CDR2 SITEND (reference sequence). This CDR3 region has 16 residues. The J segment lost 2 bases and the V segment lost 1 base, leaving 3 bases of the junction unmatched. The CDR3 loop is CASSIWGLGVQDTQYF. Incomplete CDR3 DNA: TGTGCCAGCAGTATATGGGGACTGGGGGTCCAAGAC. The full variable domain, completed using reference TRBV19 and TRBJ2-5, is GGIITQTPKFLIGQEGQKLTLKCQQNFNHDTMYWYRQDSGKGLRLIYYSITENDLQKGDLSEGYDASREKKSSFSLTVTSAQKNEMAVFLCASSIWGLGVQDTQYFGPGTRLLVL.

This clone came up many times. Each gene name is a mouse one. The CDR3 end is not reached by the read, which stops 4 residues before it; the germline J gene fills it in. This chain joins TRBV31 and TRBJ2-2; D not resolved. Deletions cut 1 base from V and 0 bases from J, with 6 bases between. Germline V CDR1 and CDR2: GKSSPN, SITVG. The CDR3 is made up of 14 amino acids. The sequenced part of the CDR3 DNA is TGTGCCTGGAGTCCCCTCTCAAACACCGGG. Translating it yields CAWSPLSNTG. The full CDR3 reads CAWSPLSNTGQLYF.

This clone was counted at least ten times. Here the gene names and germline are mouse. The read stops 4 residues short of the end of the CDR3; the missing end is completed from the germline J gene. The rearrangement links TRBV1 to TRBJ2-5, with 7 bases aligning to TRBD2. There are 13 residues in the CDR3. CDR1 and CDR2 (germline): NSQYPW, LRSPGD (reference sequence). Losses at the gene ends were 4 bases for V and 3 bases for J; bases not matched to a gene: 1. This CDR3 is CTCSGTGQDTQYF. The sequenced part of the CDR3 DNA is TGCACCTGCAGTGGGACTGGTCAAGAC. Combining the CDR3 with reference TRBV1 and TRBJ2-5 gives the whole variable domain VTLLEQNPRWRLVPRGQAVNLRCILKNSQYPWMSWYQQDLQKQLQWLFTLRSPGDKEVKSLPGADYLATRVTDTELRLQVANMSQGRTLYCTCSGTGQDTQYFGPGTRLLVL.

This clone was counted many times. All gene names here are mouse names. The read comes to an end 4 residues before the CDR3 does, leaving the germline J gene to fill in the end. The chain couples TRBV1 to TRBJ2-7; 7 bases fit TRBD2. J gave up 0 bases and V 0 bases, and 2 bases lay outside the gene matches. There are 15 residues in the CDR3. The V gene's germline CDR1 is NSQYPW and CDR2 LRSPGD (reference sequence). CDR3 bases read: TGCACCTGCAGTGCAGAGTGGGGGGTCTCCTAT. Its protein product is CTCSAEWGVSY. The full-length CDR3 reads as CTCSAEWGVSYEQYF.

This clone is medium-sized within its sample. Gene names follow the mouse nomenclature. CDR3 bases read: TGTGCCAGCAGTGATACTGGGGGGGATAGTGCAGAA. It is translated as CASSDTGGDSAE. The whole CDR3 protein reads CASSDTGGDSAETLYF. J is TRBJ2-3 and V is TRBV13-3; the match to TRBD2 covers 10 bases. Sequencing ends 4 residues short of the CDR3 end; the germline J gene provides the rest. From germline, CDR1 is NNHDY and CDR2 SYVADS. The CDR3 runs 16 residues. With V trimmed by 1 base and J by 0 bases, 2 bases remained unmatched.

Within the sample, this clone is medium-sized. The gene names here belong to mouse. The read terminates 4 residues before the CDR3 end, so the remaining end is supplied by the germline J gene. The J gene is TRBJ2-7, the V gene TRBV1; 12 bases are shared with TRBD2. This CDR3 comprises 14 residues. CDR1 and CDR2 (germline): NSQYPW, LRSPGD (reference sequence). The sequenced CDR3 bases are TGCACCTGCAGTGGGGACTGGGGGGAGAAT. This codes for CTCSGDWGEN. The complete CDR3 protein is CTCSGDWGENEQYF. Looking up the rest from reference TRBV1 and TRBJ2-7 gives the full variable domain: VTLLEQNPRWRLVPRGQAVNLRCILKNSQYPWMSWYQQDLQKQLQWLFTLRSPGDKEVKSLPGADYLATRVTDTELRLQVANMSQGRTLYCTCSGDWGENEQYFGPGTRLTVL.